A selection of T cell receptor beta chains follows, all from one sample in a study of spatial heterogeneity in lung cancer. TCRdb ran MiXCR on the 5' RACE reads and lists one entry per CDR3 protein. The sample has tens of thousands of distinct CDR3 sequences; approximately 12% are singletons. Material: PBMCs, obtained at surgery. The receptors come from a male donor with early-stage non-small cell lung cancer. The CDR3 runs from the conserved cysteine through the conserved F or W. The order of the fields is V gene, D gene, clone size, J gene, CDR3 DNA, CDR3 protein. The D gene is left open where the match is weak. Expanded clones get a size class; other rows say once, few or many, or leave the size out.

V: TRBV4-1; D: TRBD1; size: medium-sized; J: TRBJ2-7; DNA: TGCGCCAGCAGCTGGACAGGGGATTCCTACGAGCAGTACTTC; CDR3: CASSWTGDSYEQYF
V: TRBV29-1; D: NA; size: NA; J: TRBJ1-1; DNA: TGCAGCGTTGTTGGGCAGGGGCTCCCCTACACTGAAGCTTTCTTT; CDR3: CSVVGQGLPYTEAFF
V: TRBV25-1; D: TRBD2; size: few; J: TRBJ2-1; DNA: TGTGCCATCCCGGGACTAGCGGGGCACAATGAGCAGTTCTTC; CDR3: CAIPGLAGHNEQFF
V: TRBV6-2/TRBV6-3; D: TRBD2; size: few; J: TRBJ2-1; DNA: TGTGCCAGCAGTGATCCGGGACTAGCTAGCTCCTACAATGAGCAGTTCTTC; CDR3: CASSDPGLASSYNEQFF
V: TRBV12-3/TRBV12-4; D: TRBD1; size: few; J: TRBJ2-3; DNA: TGTGCCAGCAGTTTTCGGACAGGGGGCACAGATACGCAGTATTTT; CDR3: CASSFRTGGTDTQYF
V: TRBV5-6; D: NA; size: many; J: TRBJ1-5; DNA: TGTGCCAGCAGCCCCCGAGGCTTTAGCAATCAGCCCCAGCATTTT; CDR3: CASSPRGFSNQPQHF
V: TRBV20-1; D: NA; size: NA; J: TRBJ2-1; DNA: TGCAGCGCCAAGGGAGCAACGCTGTACAATGAGCAGTTCTTC; CDR3: CSAKGATLYNEQFF
V: TRBV29-1; D: NA; size: many; J: TRBJ2-3; DNA: TGCAGCGTTGACGGCAGGGGTACAGATACGCAGTATTTT; CDR3: CSVDGRGTDTQYF
V: TRBV12-3/TRBV12-4; D: NA; size: few; J: TRBJ1-5; DNA: TGTGCTTTTACGAGGGCACTTAGCAATCAGCCCCAGCATTTT; CDR3: CAFTRALSNQPQHF
V: TRBV5-1; D: TRBD1; size: NA; J: TRBJ1-5; DNA: TGCGCCAGCAGCGCCGGACAGGGAGATCAGCCCCAGCATTTT; CDR3: CASSAGQGDQPQHF
V: TRBV24-1; D: NA; size: NA; J: TRBJ2-2; DNA: TGTGCCACCAGTGTGCAGGGCCTGAACACCGGGGAGCTGTTTTTT; CDR3: CATSVQGLNTGELFF
V: TRBV5-1; D: TRBD2; size: NA; J: TRBJ2-3; DNA: TGCGCCAGCAGCTTGAGAGGACTAGCGGGAGCCGAGATAACAGATACGCAGTATTTT; CDR3: CASSLRGLAGAEITDTQYF
V: TRBV9; D: TRBD2; size: many; J: TRBJ2-5; DNA: TGTGCCAGCAGCAAAAGCGGGACCCCGGGAGAGACCCAGTACTTC; CDR3: CASSKSGTPGETQYF
V: TRBV3-1; D: TRBD2; size: NA; J: TRBJ2-1; DNA: TGTGCCAGCAGCCCCTGGGTAGCGGGAACGGATGAGCAGTTCTTC; CDR3: CASSPWVAGTDEQFF
V: TRBV27; D: NA; size: NA; J: TRBJ2-1; DNA: TGTGCCAGCAGTTTCATGACAGGCCTTGGCAATGAGCAGTTCTTC; CDR3: CASSFMTGLGNEQFF
V: TRBV10-3; D: NA; size: few; J: TRBJ2-1; DNA: TGTGCCATCAGTGGTACGCAGGGGGGAGATGAGCAGTTCTTC; CDR3: CAISGTQGGDEQFF
V: TRBV19; D: TRBD1; size: few; J: TRBJ2-7; DNA: TGTGCCAGTAGTATCTCCGGGACAGGGACCTACGAGCAGTACTTC; CDR3: CASSISGTGTYEQYF
V: TRBV20-1; D: NA; size: NA; J: TRBJ1-5; DNA: TGCAGTGCTCAGACAGGCTACAATCAGCCCCAGCATTTT; CDR3: CSAQTGYNQPQHF
V: TRBV7-9; D: NA; size: NA; J: TRBJ2-7; DNA: TGTGCCAGCAGCCCACGGGCGGGTTACGAGCAGTACTTC; CDR3: CASSPRAGYEQYF
V: TRBV6-5; D: TRBD1; size: NA; J: TRBJ1-2; DNA: TGTGCCAGCACCCCGGGACAGGGGTTCTATGGCTACACCTTC; CDR3: CASTPGQGFYGYTF
V: TRBV24-1; D: NA; size: many; J: TRBJ1-3; DNA: TGTGCCACCAGTGATCCAGGGACGACTGGAAACACCATATATTTT; CDR3: CATSDPGTTGNTIYF
V: TRBV20-1; D: TRBD1; size: many; J: TRBJ2-1; DNA: TGCAGTGCAGACCGGGACAGGGGAGCCCATGAGCAGTTCTTC; CDR3: CSADRDRGAHEQFF
V: TRBV9; D: TRBD2; size: few; J: TRBJ2-3; DNA: TGTGCCAGCAGCGTAGGGAGCGGGAGCGCAGATACGCAGTATTTT; CDR3: CASSVGSGSADTQYF
V: TRBV19; D: NA; size: NA; J: TRBJ2-3; DNA: TGTGCCAGTAGTCTGCTGGGGTTTTCCAGCACAGATACGCAGTATTTT; CDR3: CASSLLGFSSTDTQYF